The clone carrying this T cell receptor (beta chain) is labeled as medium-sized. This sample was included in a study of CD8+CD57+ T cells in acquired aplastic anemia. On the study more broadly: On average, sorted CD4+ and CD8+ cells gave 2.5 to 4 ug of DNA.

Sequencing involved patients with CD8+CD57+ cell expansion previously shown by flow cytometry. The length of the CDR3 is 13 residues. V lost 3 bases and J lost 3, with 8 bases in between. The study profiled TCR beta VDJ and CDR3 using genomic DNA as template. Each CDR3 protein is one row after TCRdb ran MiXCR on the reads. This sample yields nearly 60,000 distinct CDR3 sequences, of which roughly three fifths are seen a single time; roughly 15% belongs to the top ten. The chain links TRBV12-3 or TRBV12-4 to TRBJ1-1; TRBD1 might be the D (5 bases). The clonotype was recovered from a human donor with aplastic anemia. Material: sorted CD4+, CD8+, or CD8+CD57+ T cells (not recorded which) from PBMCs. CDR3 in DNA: TGTGCCAGCAGTTTGCAGGGATACACTGAAGCTTTCTTT. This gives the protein CASSLQGYTEAFF.